A single TCR beta chain is shown here with its context. Antigen specificity is unknown. The data originate from a study of identical twins. Study-wide results and limits: Among beta out-of-frame sequences, excess sharing between twins appeared weaker.

A single record per CDR3 protein comes from TCRdb applying MiXCR to the 5' RACE reads. The data show a few hundred thousand distinct CDR3 sequences, over 8.5% seen once. Germline lookup yields CDR1 SGHTA and CDR2 FQGTGA. This CDR3 spans 16 amino acids. V dropped 5 bases and J dropped 7 bases, with 21 bases sitting between them. Another study also made use of these data, one on yellow fever vaccine responses in identical twins. From that paper: Reports say the vaccine T cell response in twins looked partly convergent and partly personalized.

This receptor was identified in a woman aged 18-30 years in good health. The sequencing input was PBMCs. This chain uses TRBV7-3 with TRBJ2-1, with D tentatively TRBD1 or TRBD2 (5 bases each). The CDR3 DNA is TGTGCCAGCAGCCCCGGGGACCGTTACCTCGGGAATGAGCAGTTCTTC. It codes for CASSPGDRYLGNEQFF.